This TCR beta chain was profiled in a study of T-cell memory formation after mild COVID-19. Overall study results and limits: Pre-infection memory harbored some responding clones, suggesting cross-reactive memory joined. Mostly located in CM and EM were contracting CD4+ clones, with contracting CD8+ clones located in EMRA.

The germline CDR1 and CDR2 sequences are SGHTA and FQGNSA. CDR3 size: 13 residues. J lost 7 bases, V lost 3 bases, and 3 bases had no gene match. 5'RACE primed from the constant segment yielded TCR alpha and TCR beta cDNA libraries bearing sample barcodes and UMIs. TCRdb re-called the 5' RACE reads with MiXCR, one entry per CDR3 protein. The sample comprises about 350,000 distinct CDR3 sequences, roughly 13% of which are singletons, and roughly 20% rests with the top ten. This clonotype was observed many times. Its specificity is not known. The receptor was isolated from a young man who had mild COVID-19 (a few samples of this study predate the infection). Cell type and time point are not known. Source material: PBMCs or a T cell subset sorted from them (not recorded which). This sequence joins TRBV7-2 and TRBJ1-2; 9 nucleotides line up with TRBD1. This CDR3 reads CASSFGTGFGYTF. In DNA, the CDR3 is TGTGCCAGCAGCTTCGGGACAGGGTTTGGCTACACCTTC.